This T cell receptor (beta chain) came from a study of cytomegalovirus exposure and HLA in healthy donors (dated by TCRdb to the late 2010s). Notes on the research overall: According to a later analysis, one platform produced both the 110 or so validation repertoires and the 730 or so repertoires of the first cohort. A separate validation cohort of roughly 110 different subjects was used in addition to the approximately 610-subject first cohort. The study aimed to test whether signatures of past pathogen exposure could be identified by cataloging public T cell receptors. The study combined high-throughput TCR immunosequencing, statistical association of individual TCRs with disease status, and machine learning to predict cytomegalovirus infection status. What the research found in general, with its limitations: The validation cohort had no HLA typing available for a later analysis, so co-occurrence within that cohort was assessed over all 120 repertoires. In a later analysis, TCRs clustered in the first cohort were found to also tend to co-occur in the roughly 120 validation repertoires, with approximately 93% of cluster scores above 0. In both the original and validation cohorts, the classifier was reported to diagnose cytomegalovirus status with high specificity and sensitivity. The authors suggested that the approach could potentially be extended to other disease states and immunological phenotypes. A total of fewer than 200 TCR beta chains were listed by the study as associated with cytomegalovirus. Across donors, most TCR sequences were observed very rarely, whereas some public TCRs were present in many individuals. A few of the identified cytomegalovirus-associated TCR beta chains were confirmed in vitro to be specific for cytomegalovirus antigens.

Points on this clone: Its antigen is still unknown. One base away there is no much larger clone; base qualities are not given.

The donors belonged to the validation cohort of about 110 subjects, which was separate from the approximately 660-subject first cohort. Libraries came from the immunoSEQ multiplex PCR assay. In the authors' own workflow: A statistical classification framework was developed to diagnose cytomegalovirus status using the catalog of TCR beta chain sequences. TCRdb holds this immuneACCESS table with in-frame rearrangements only. Some clones are missing; in checked studies, unresolved V genes explain under half, and the rest has no known cause. V and J calls and clone size are copied from that table; D and trimming were computed from the DNA. Present in this sample are 65,000 to 90,000 clones, 70% to 90% of which were seen just once. Approximately 4.2% of the sample is in the top ten clones. The CDR3 holds 15 amino acids from the cysteine to the phenylalanine. Kept here is only the CDR3 DNA, which spans 45 bases and is read in frame from base 1. The CDR1 and CDR2 encoded by the germline V gene are MDHEN and SYDVKM. The junction shows trimming of 5 bases on V and 2 bases on J, and the gene matches do not reach 3 bases of it.

Recombination connected TRBV28 to TRBJ2-1; 10 of the junction bases match TRBD2. Sequenced sample: PBMCs. This receptor was identified in a woman aged 18 to 35 in good health and CMV-seropositive. The DNA sequence reads TGTGCCAGCAGTGCCGGGACTAGCGCCTACAATGAGCAGTTCTTC. Its amino acids are CASSAGTSAYNEQFF.